Each of the 24 T cell receptor beta chains below was sequenced from the same sample in a study of blood T cell repertoires in COVID-19. Clones were read by immunoSEQ multiplex PCR, and TCRdb kept only the in-frame ones, dropping some. Of approximately 110,000 clones detected, approximately 81% appear once; the ten largest clones hold 2% to 2.5%. Sample: peripheral blood. The receptors here all came from a human donor in a cohort sampled during active COVID-19.

The chain uses TRBV11-2 and TRBJ1-2; TRBD1 matches at 10 bases. With 7 bases clipped from V and 5 bases from J, the junction kept 4 bases outside the gene matches. The CDR3 sequence is 13 residues long. Germline V gives CDR1 SGHAT, CDR2 FQNNGV. Here the CDR3 reads CASNRDRGYGYTF. CDR3 sequence (DNA): TGTGCCAGCAACCGGGACAGGGGTTATGGCTACACCTTC.

The genes are TRBV28 and TRBJ1-4; D is unresolved. CDR1 and CDR2 from the germline V gene are MDHEN and SYDVKM. The CDR3 has 15 residues. The V end lost 4 bases, the J end lost 4 bases, and 13 bases lay between the germline ends. CDR3 loop: CASSSPQSYNEKLFF. Here the CDR3 DNA reads TGTGCCAGCAGTTCCCCACAGTCCTATAATGAAAAACTGTTTTTT.

The rearrangement joins TRBV4-1 to TRBJ2-1, with D possibly matching TRBD1 (5 bases). The CDR3 is 11 amino acids. CDR1 and CDR2 (germline): MGHRA, YSYEKL. V lost 0 bases, J lost 15 bases, and 9 bases lay in between. This CDR3 is CASSQDRAAFF. In nucleotides, the CDR3 is TGCGCCAGCAGCCAAGACAGGGCGGCGTTCTTC.

The genes are TRBV28 and TRBJ1-2, with TRBD1 identical over 8 bases. Germline CDR1 is MDHEN and CDR2 is SYDVKM. After removal of 7 bases from V and 5 bases from J, the junction contained 6 bases not matched to a gene. The CDR3 contains 13 residues. CDR3 residues: CASMVRGQYGYTF. Written as DNA, the CDR3 is TGTGCCAGCATGGTCAGGGGGCAGTATGGCTACACCTTC.

The chain uses TRBV28 and TRBJ2-7; 9 bases are a match to TRBD1. The CDR3 has 13 amino acids. Per the germline V gene, CDR1 is MDHEN and CDR2 is SYDVKM. V gave up 6 bases and J gave up 6 bases; unmatched junction bases: 6. DNA for the CDR3: TGTGCCAGCAGCAAAAACAGGGGGCGCGAGCAGTACTTC. It translates to CASSKNRGREQYF. Together with reference TRBV28 and TRBJ2-7, the CDR3 gives the full variable domain: DVKVTQSSRYLVKRTGEKVFLECVQDMDHENMFWYRQDPGLGLRLIYFSYDVKMKEKGDIPEGYSVSREKKERFSLILESASTNQTSMYLCASSKNRGREQYFGPGTRLTVT.

The table lists this clone with a count of one. This chain uses TRBV9 with TRBJ2-2, with a weak D call TRBD1 (6 bases). Germline V CDR1 and CDR2: SGDLS, YYNGEE. V lost 2 bases, J lost 1 base, and 12 bases lay in between. This CDR3 comprises 16 residues. The CDR3: CASSVRTGRNTGELFF. DNA of the CDR3: TGTGCCAGCAGCGTCAGAACAGGGCGGAACACCGGGGAGCTGTTTTTT.

This sequence joins TRBV20-1 and TRBJ2-2; TRBD2 agrees at 7 bases. The junction had 3 bases not matched to a gene; V was cut back by 3 bases and J by 5 bases. The CDR3 runs 13 residues. The germline V gene has CDR1 DFQATT and CDR2 SNEGSKA (reference sequence). The CDR3: CSASGGGTGELFF. The DNA for the CDR3 is TGCAGTGCTAGTGGGGGAGGGACCGGGGAGCTGTTTTTT.

The rearrangement links TRBV7-2 to TRBJ2-3; the D gene is possibly TRBD1 (5 bases). Deletions cut 1 base from V and 6 bases from J, with 11 bases between. This CDR3 has 14 residues. Germline-derived CDR1 and CDR2 are SGHTA and FQGNSA. The chain's CDR3 is CASSLDFAGDTQYF. In DNA, the CDR3 is TGTGCCAGCAGCTTAGACTTCGCAGGGGATACGCAGTATTTT.

The chain uses TRBV2 and TRBJ1-6; D gene unclear. CDR1 is SNHLY, CDR2 FYNNEI, per germline. The V end was cut by 3 bases, the J end by 8 bases, with 17 bases between. This CDR3 spans 16 amino acids. The DNA for the CDR3 is TGTGCCAGCAGTGAGGAGGCGCCGTCCCTTCATTCACCCCTCCACTTT. Its protein is CASSEEAPSLHSPLHF. The variable domain in full, completed from reference TRBV2 and TRBJ1-6, reads EPEVTQTPSHQVTQMGQEVILRCVPISNHLYFYWYRQILGQKVEFLVSFYNNEISEKSEIFDDQFSVERPDGSNFTLKIRSTKLEDSAMYFCASSEEAPSLHSPLHFGNGTRLTVT.

The gene calls are TRBV28 and TRBJ1-2; TRBD1 aligns across 7 bases. The germline CDR1 and CDR2 sequences are MDHEN and SYDVKM. This CDR3 region has 14 residues. V gave up 2 bases and J gave up 4 bases; unmatched junction bases: 4. CDR3 region: CASSLAGTVYGYTF. The CDR3 DNA is TGTGCCAGCAGTTTAGCTGGGACAGTCTATGGCTACACCTTC.

This clone was counted between two and nine times. This chain uses TRBV6-1 with TRBJ2-7; 11 nucleotides agree with TRBD2. The CDR3 has 17 residues. Germline assignment: CDR1 MNHNS and CDR2 SASEGT. V gave up 4 bases and J gave up 5 bases; unmatched junction bases: 13. The CDR3 DNA reads TGTGCCAGCAGTGCAATGAAACTAGCGGGAGTTGTTGACGAGCAGTACTTC. This codes for CASSAMKLAGVVDEQYF.

The J gene is TRBJ1-5, the V gene TRBV7-6; D is perhaps TRBD1 (6 bases). The CDR3 length is 15 residues. Germline loops: CDR1 SGHVS, CDR2 FNYEAQ. The germline V and J ends were trimmed by 2 bases and 4 bases, with 12 bases remaining between them. This CDR3 is CASSLYAGENQPQHF. CDR3 nucleotides: TGTGCCAGCAGCTTATACGCAGGGGAGAATCAGCCCCAGCATTTT.

The chain links TRBV7-3 to TRBJ2-7; D gene uncertain. Germline V gene sequence: CDR1 SGHTA, CDR2 FQGTGA. Trimming stripped 4 bases from V and 4 bases from J, with 11 bases between. This CDR3 region has 13 residues. CDR3 amino acids: CASSSSVGYEQYF. The CDR3, as DNA: TGTGCCAGCAGCTCAAGTGTCGGGTACGAGCAGTACTTC. The full variable domain, with the rest looked up from reference TRBV7-3 and TRBJ2-7, is GAGVSQTPSNKVTEKGKYVELRCDPISGHTALYWYRQSLGQGPEFLIYFQGTGAADDSGLPNDRFFAVRPEGSVSTLKIQRTERGDSAVYLCASSSSVGYEQYFGPGTRLTVT.

The chain combines TRBV27 with TRBJ2-6; D may be TRBD1 (5 bases). Germline CDR1 MNHEY, CDR2 SMNVEV (reference sequence). This CDR3 comprises 13 residues. The germline V and J ends were trimmed by 8 bases and 5 bases, with 10 bases remaining between them. CDR3 bases: TGTGCCAGCTGGGGCCTACGGGCCAACGTCCTGACTTTC. It is translated as CASWGLRANVLTF.

J is TRBJ2-7 and V is TRBV11-2, with D possibly matching TRBD1 (5 bases). V lost 0 bases and J lost 4, with 22 bases in between. This CDR3 is 18 amino acids long. In germline, CDR1 is SGHAT, CDR2 FQNNGV. The CDR3 loop is CASSLDGAGPPFSYEQYF. The CDR3 DNA sequence: TGTGCCAGCAGCTTAGATGGGGCAGGGCCTCCGTTTTCTTACGAGCAGTACTTC. Full variable domain (rest looked up from reference TRBV11-2 and TRBJ2-7): EAGVAQSPRYKIIEKRQSVAFWCNPISGHATLYWYQQILGQGPKLLIQFQNNGVVDDSQLPKDRFSAERLKGVDSTLKIQPAKLEDSAVYLCASSLDGAGPPFSYEQYFGPGTRLTVT.

The rearrangement uses TRBV7-2 and TRBJ2-5, with a weak D call TRBD2 (5 bases). The CDR3 contains 16 residues. Looked up from germline, CDR1 is SGHTA and CDR2 is FQGNSA. V was cut by 0 bases and J by 5 bases, with 16 bases left in between. The DNA of the CDR3 is TGTGCCAGCAGCTTAGCGCGGGTAGGGAGCTCGGAGACCCAGTACTTC. Amino acids: CASSLARVGSSETQYF.

This chain joins TRBV4-3 and TRBJ2-1; 12 positions match TRBD1. Trimming at V came to 4 bases and at J to 5 bases, leaving 6 bases not matched to a gene. The germline gives CDR1 LGHNA, CDR2 YSLEER. This CDR3 has 16 residues. The CDR3 protein is CASSPGTGGLHNEQFF. The CDR3 nucleotides read TGCGCCAGCAGCCCCGGGACAGGGGGCCTCCACAATGAGCAGTTCTTC.

The chain joins TRBV19 to TRBJ2-1; possible D gene TRBD2, 5 bases. V lost 5 bases and J lost 9, with 8 bases in between. The CDR3 loop spans 11 amino acids. CDR1 is LNHDA and CDR2 is SQIVND in the germline V gene (reference sequence). The CDR3 DNA reads TGTGCCAGTAGTCGAAGCGGTGAGCAGTTCTTC. The encoded protein is CASSRSGEQFF.

V and J are TRBV6-6 and TRBJ2-5; 14 bases match TRBD2. This CDR3 has 17 amino acids. J was trimmed by 5 bases and V by 5 bases; bases with no gene match: 10. Germline-derived CDR1 and CDR2 are MNHNY and SVGAGI (reference sequence). The CDR3 bases are TGTGCCAGCAGTCCGGGACTAGCGGGGGACTTCGGGGAGACCCAGTACTTC. Its translation is CASSPGLAGDFGETQYF.

The chain carries TRBV6-6 and TRBJ1-5; D gene unclear. From germline, CDR1 is MNHNY and CDR2 SVGAGI (reference sequence). V lost 2 bases and J lost 4, with 9 bases in between. This CDR3 is 14 amino acids long. The CDR3 nucleotides are TGTGCCAGCAGTTACCTAGGCTCGAATCAGCCCCAGCATTTT. Its translation: CASSYLGSNQPQHF.

The rearrangement links TRBV19 to TRBJ2-3; weak D call: TRBD2 (6 bases). CDR1 and CDR2 (germline): LNHDA, SQIVND (reference sequence). This CDR3 is built from 15 residues. Trimming cost V 5 bases and J 11 bases, with 23 bases left between them. DNA of the CDR3: TGTGCCAGTAGTCCGGCGGGGACCCCCAGGATGGGGCAGTATTTT. This sequence encodes CASSPAGTPRMGQYF.

This chain uses TRBV24-1 with TRBJ1-5; TRBD1 agrees at 7 bases. Germline loops: CDR1 KGHDR, CDR2 SFDVKD. CDR3 size: 14 residues. The V and J ends lost 4 bases and 2 bases, in that order; junction bases with no gene match: 1. The CDR3 loop reads CATSDTGGNQPQHF. The CDR3 region has the DNA TGTGCCACCAGTGACACAGGGGGCAATCAGCCCCAGCATTTT.

This chain connects TRBV10-3 to TRBJ1-2, with D possibly TRBD1 on 6 matching bases. V dropped 8 bases and J dropped 0 bases, with 10 bases sitting between them. Germline V CDR1 and CDR2: ENHRY, SYGVKD. The CDR3 is 13 amino acids. The CDR3 DNA reads as TGTGCCATCCTGGACAGTCCTAACTATGGCTACACCTTC. It translates to CAILDSPNYGYTF.

This clone has a handful of counts. V usage is TRBV5-1 and J usage is TRBJ2-2; 7 nucleotides agree with TRBD1. Trimming at V came to 6 bases and at J to 0 bases, leaving 5 bases not matched to a gene. The CDR3 runs 15 residues. Germline V CDR1 and CDR2: SGHRS, YFSETQ. CDR3 bases: TGCGCCAGCACCAGGACAGGAGCGAACACCGGGGAGCTGTTTTTT. This encodes CASTRTGANTGELFF.